This TCR beta chain was obtained from a study of radiation and T cells in renal cell carcinoma. The wider study: Nephrectomy followed 15 Gy stereotactic body radiation by 4 weeks.

Clones were sequenced by immunoSEQ multiplex PCR, and TCRdb holds only the in-frame ones, with some missing. In the table there are over 45,000 clones, more than 60% of which are singletons. Regarding time point: baseline pretreatment blood. Treatment denoted: 15 Gy SBRT to primary tumor, nephrectomy 4 weeks later. This renal cell carcinoma was of the clear cell type. V was clipped by 1 base and J by 7 bases, with 16 bases between them. Germline CDR1 and CDR2: GTSNPN and SVGIG (reference sequence). The CDR3 length is 14 residues. Findings and limits, study-wide: No pretreatment tumor biopsies were available for baseline clonotypes. In blood, top tumor clones expanded by 2 weeks, shrinking by 4.

In its sample, this clone is large (0.1 to 1%). Its antigen remains unidentified. Sequenced material: blood, taken from a patient whose treatment included radiotherapy and nephrectomy. The rearrangement uses TRBV30 and TRBJ1-1, with D unresolved. This clonotype was sampled from a man aged 60 to 75 with renal cell carcinoma. CDR3 in DNA: TGTGCCTGGAGTGCACAGACTGACATTCTTGAAGCTTTCTTT. Protein sequence: CAWSAQTDILEAFF.